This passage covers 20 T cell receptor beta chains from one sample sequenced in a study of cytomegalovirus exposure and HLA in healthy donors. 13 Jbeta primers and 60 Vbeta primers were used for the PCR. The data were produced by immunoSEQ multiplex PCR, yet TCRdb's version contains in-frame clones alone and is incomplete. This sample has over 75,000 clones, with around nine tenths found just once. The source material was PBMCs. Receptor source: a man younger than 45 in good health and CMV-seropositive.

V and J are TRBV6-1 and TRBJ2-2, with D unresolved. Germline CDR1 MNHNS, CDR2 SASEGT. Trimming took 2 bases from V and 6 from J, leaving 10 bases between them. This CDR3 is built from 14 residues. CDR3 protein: CASSEIDEAGELFF. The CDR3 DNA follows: TGTGCCAGCAGTGAAATCGATGAGGCCGGGGAGCTGTTTTTT.

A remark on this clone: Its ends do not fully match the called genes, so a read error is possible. This chain's CDR3 is CASSPGTSIYNEQFF. CDR3 nucleotide sequence: TGTGCTAGCAGCCCCGGGACTAGTATATACAATGAGCAGTTCTTC. The chain combines TRBV7-7 with TRBJ2-1, with TRBD2 identical over 8 bases. CDR1 SSHAT and CDR2 FNYEAQ come from the germline V gene (reference sequence). The CDR3 has 15 amino acids.

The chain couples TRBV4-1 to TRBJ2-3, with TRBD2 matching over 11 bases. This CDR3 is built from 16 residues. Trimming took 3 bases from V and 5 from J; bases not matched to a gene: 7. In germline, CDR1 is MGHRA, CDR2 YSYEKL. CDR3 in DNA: TGCGCCAGCAGCCACACTCTAGCGGGAGGAGAAGATACGCAGTATTTT. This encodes CASSHTLAGGEDTQYF.

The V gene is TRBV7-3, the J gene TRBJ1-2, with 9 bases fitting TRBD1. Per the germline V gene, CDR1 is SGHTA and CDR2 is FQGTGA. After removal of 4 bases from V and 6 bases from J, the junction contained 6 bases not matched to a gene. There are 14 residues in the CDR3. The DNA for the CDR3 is TGTGCCAGCAGCTCAGGGGACAGGGTGGATGGCTACACCTTC. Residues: CASSSGDRVDGYTF.

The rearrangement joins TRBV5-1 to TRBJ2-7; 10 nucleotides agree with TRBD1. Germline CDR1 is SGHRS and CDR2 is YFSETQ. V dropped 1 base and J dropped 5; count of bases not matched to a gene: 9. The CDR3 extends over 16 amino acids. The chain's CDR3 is CASSLTQGQGFNEQYF. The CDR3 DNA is TGCGCCAGCAGCTTGACCCAGGGACAGGGGTTCAACGAGCAGTACTTC.

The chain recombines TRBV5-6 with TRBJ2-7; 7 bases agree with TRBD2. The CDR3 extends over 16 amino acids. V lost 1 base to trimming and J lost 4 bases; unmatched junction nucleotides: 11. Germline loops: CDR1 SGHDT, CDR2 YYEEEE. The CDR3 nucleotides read TGTGCCAGCAGCTTGTCGCTAGGCGGGAGTCTATACGAGCAGTACTTC. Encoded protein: CASSLSLGGSLYEQYF.

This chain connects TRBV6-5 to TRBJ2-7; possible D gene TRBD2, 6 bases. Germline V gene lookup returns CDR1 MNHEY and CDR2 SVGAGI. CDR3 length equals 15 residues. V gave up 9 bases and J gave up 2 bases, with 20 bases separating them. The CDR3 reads CASWEASVPPYEQYF. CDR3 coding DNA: TGTGCCAGTTGGGAGGCAAGTGTTCCGCCCTACGAGCAGTACTTC.

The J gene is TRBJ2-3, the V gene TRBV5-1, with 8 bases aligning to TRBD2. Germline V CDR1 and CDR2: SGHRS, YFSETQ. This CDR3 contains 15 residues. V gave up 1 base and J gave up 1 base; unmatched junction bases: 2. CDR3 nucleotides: TGCGCCAGCAGCTTGCTAGCGGGTGGCACAGATACGCAGTATTTT. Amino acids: CASSLLAGGTDTQYF.

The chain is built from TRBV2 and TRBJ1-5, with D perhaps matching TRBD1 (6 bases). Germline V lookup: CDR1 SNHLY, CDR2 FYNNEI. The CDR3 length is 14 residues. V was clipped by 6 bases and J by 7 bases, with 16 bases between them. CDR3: CASRKEGVGQPQHF. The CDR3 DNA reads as TGTGCCAGCAGGAAAGAGGGGGTCGGACAGCCCCAGCATTTT.

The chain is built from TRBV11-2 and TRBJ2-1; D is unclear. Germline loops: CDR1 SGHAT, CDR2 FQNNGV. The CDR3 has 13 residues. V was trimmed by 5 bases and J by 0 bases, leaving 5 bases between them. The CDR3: CASSVLSYNEQFF. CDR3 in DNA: TGTGCCAGCAGCGTACTCTCCTACAATGAGCAGTTCTTC.

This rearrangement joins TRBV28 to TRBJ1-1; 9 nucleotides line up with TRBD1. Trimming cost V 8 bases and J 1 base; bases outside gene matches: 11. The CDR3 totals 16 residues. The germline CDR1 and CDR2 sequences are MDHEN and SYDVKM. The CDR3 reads CASRQGGARTNTEAFF. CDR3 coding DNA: TGTGCCAGCCGACAGGGGGGCGCGCGGACGAACACTGAAGCTTTCTTT. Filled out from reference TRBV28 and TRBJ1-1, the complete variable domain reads DVKVTQSSRYLVKRTGEKVFLECVQDMDHENMFWYRQDPGLGLRLIYFSYDVKMKEKGDIPEGYSVSREKKERFSLILESASTNQTSMYLCASRQGGARTNTEAFFGQGTRLTVV.

DNA for the CDR3: TGCGCCAGCAGCTCCGGGACTAGTGACACCGGGGAGCTGTTTTTT. This gives the protein CASSSGTSDTGELFF. This chain links TRBV5-1 with TRBJ2-2, with 8 bases identical to TRBD2. The V and J ends lost 3 bases and 3 bases, in that order; junction bases with no gene match: 4. The length of the CDR3 is 15 residues. The germline V gene has CDR1 SGHRS and CDR2 YFSETQ. Full variable domain (outside the CDR3, taken from reference TRBV5-1 and TRBJ2-2): KAGVTQTPRYLIKTRGQQVTLSCSPISGHRSVSWYQQTPGQGLQFLFEYFSETQRNKGNFPGRFSGRQFSNSRSEMNVSTLELGDSALYLCASSSGTSDTGELFFGEGSRLTVL.

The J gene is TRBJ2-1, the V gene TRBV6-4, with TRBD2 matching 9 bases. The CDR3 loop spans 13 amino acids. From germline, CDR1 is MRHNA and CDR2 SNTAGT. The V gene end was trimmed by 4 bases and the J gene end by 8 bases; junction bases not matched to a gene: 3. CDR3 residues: CASSALAGYEQFF. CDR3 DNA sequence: TGTGCCAGCAGTGCCCTAGCGGGATATGAGCAGTTCTTC.

Here the CDR3 DNA reads TGTGCCAGCAGCCGCAGGGGCCAAGAGACCCAGTACTTC. Translated, it gives CASSRRGQETQYF. The chain couples TRBV9 to TRBJ2-5; maybe TRBD1 (6 bases). This CDR3 is built from 13 residues. From germline, CDR1 is SGDLS and CDR2 YYNGEE. V lost 4 bases to trimming and J lost 1 base, with 8 bases between them.

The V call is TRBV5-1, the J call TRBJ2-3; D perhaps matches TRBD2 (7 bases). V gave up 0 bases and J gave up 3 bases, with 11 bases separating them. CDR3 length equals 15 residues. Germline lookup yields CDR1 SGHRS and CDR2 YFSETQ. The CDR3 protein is CASSLAGGPTDTQYF. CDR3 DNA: TGCGCCAGCAGCTTGGCCGGGGGGCCTACAGATACGCAGTATTTT.

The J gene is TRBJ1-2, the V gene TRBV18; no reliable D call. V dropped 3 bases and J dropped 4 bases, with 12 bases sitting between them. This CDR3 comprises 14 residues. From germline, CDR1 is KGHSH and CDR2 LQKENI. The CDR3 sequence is CASSPTEGSYGYTF. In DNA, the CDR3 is TGTGCCAGCTCACCTACCGAGGGATCCTATGGCTACACCTTC.

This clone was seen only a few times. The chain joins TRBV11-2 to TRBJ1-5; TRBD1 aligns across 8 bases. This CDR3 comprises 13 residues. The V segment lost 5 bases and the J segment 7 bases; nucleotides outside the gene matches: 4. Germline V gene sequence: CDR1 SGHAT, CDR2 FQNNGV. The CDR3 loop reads CASSLDREQPQHF. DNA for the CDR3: TGTGCCAGCAGCCTGGACAGGGAGCAGCCCCAGCATTTT. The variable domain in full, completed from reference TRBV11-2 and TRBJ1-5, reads EAGVAQSPRYKIIEKRQSVAFWCNPISGHATLYWYQQILGQGPKLLIQFQNNGVVDDSQLPKDRFSAERLKGVDSTLKIQPAKLEDSAVYLCASSLDREQPQHFGDGTRLSIL.

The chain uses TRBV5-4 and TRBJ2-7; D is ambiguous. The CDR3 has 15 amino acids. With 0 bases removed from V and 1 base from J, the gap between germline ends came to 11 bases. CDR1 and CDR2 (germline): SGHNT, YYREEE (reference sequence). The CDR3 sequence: CASSLESNRSYEQYF. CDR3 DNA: TGTGCCAGCAGCTTGGAATCGAATCGGTCCTACGAGCAGTACTTC.

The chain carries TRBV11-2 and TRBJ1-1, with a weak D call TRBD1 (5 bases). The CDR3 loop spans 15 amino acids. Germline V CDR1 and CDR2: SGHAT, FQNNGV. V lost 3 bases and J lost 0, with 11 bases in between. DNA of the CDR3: TGTGCCAGCAGCTTTACGGGGGTGTTGAACACTGAAGCTTTCTTT. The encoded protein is CASSFTGVLNTEAFF.

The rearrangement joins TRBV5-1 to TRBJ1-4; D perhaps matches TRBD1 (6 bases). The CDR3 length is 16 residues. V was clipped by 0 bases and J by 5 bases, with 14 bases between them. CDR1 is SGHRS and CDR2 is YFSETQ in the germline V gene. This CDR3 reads CASSLASAGENEKLFF. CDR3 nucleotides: TGCGCCAGCAGCTTGGCCTCGGCAGGGGAAAATGAAAAACTGTTTTTT.